This T cell receptor (beta chain) was obtained from a study of cytotoxic CD8 clonotypes in ibrutinib-treated CLL. Study-wide context: For this cohort, patients were ten to twelve relapsed/refractory and some 15 treatment-naive, while 17 were IGHV unmutated.

This clone has just one count. Antigen specificity is unknown. Sequencing was designed to attain a depth spanning 1 in 200,000 to 1 in 1 million T cells. The method was immunoSEQ multiplex PCR; TCRdb's version includes in-frame clones alone and lacks a portion of them. The repertoire holds about 84,000 clones, 70% to 90% seen once, with less than 6.5% in the top ten. Cryopreserved PBMCs provided roughly 2 micrograms of genomic DNA for the TCR beta libraries. Germline assignment: CDR1 SGHRS and CDR2 YFSETQ. V lost 6 bases and J 2 bases, leaving 15 bases between the germline ends. There are 15 residues in the CDR3. Study observations and caveats: Clonality rose at ibrutinib response and fell back toward baseline at progression.

The TCR sequence derives from a human donor with chronic lymphocytic leukemia. The rearrangement uses TRBV5-1 and TRBJ2-1, with a tentative D call TRBD1 (5 bases). This specimen consisted of PBMCs, obtained before ibrutinib treatment. CDR3 DNA sequence: TGCGCCAGCACTGGGGCCAGTTTAACCTACAATGAGCAGTTCTTC. Translation: CASTGASLTYNEQFF.